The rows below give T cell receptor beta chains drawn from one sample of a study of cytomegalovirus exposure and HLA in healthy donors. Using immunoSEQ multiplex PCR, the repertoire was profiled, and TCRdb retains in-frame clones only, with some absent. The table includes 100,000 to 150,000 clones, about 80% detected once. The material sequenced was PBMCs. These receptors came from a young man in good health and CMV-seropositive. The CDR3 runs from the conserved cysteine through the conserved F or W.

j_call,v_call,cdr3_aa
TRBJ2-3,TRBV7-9,CASSSRQASTDTQYF
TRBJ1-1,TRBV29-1,CSVETGGTEAFF
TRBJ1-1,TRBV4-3,CASSQVSGSIGTEAFF
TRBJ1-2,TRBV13,CASSSDSEGYGYTF
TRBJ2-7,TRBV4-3,CASSQDLAASYEQYF
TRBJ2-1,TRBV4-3,CASSQLDITERFF
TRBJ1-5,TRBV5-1,CASSPTHGGNQPQHF
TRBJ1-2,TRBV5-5,CASSFTGDWGYTF
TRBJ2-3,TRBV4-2,CASSQSRAVSTDTQYF
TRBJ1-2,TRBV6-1,CASSAQGLANYGYTF
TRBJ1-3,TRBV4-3,CASSQAVNPGNTIYF
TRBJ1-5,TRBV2,CASSENAGSQPQHF
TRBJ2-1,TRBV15,CATSKLAGYYNEQFF
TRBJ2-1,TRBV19,CASSIVRTREQFF
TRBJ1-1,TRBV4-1,CASSQGRSTEAFF
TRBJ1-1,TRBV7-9,CASSPRRAEAFF
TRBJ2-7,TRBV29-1,CSVEDRGAYEQYF
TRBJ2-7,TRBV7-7,CASSLAAGAYEQYF
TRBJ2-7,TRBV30,CAWNQGQTPYEQYF
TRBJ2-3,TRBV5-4,CASSFKRERAADTQYF
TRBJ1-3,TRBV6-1,CASWSGLSGNTIYF
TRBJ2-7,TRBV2,CASSGLHLYEQYF